This record looks at one T cell receptor beta chain sequence and its context. Antigen: not known. The sample originates from a study of post-analysis software for immune sequencing data. Across the study: Several disease courses (relapsing-remitting, secondary progressive and progressive-relapsing) of multiple sclerosis were included.

Study-wide points: Among four to six TRBV segments more frequent in patients than controls were TRBV5-6, TRBV5-1 and TRBV20-1. Normalized Chao1 diversity was significantly reduced in patients versus controls.

The authors incorporated unique molecular identifiers into the TCR beta cDNA libraries. From the PCR reads, TCRdb called clonotypes with MiXCR, one entry per CDR3 protein. The top ten hold roughly 4.4% of the sample, which has 750,000 to 950,000 distinct CDR3 sequences, approximately 57% seen once. The CDR3 is made up of 10 amino acids. Per germline, CDR1 MNHNY and CDR2 SVGAGI (reference sequence). V was shortened by 4 bases and J by 11 bases, with 8 bases between the two germline ends. This chain joins TRBV6-6 and TRBJ1-1; D gene ambiguous. Sequencing was carried out using blood. The sequence derives from a girl between 10 and 17 years old with multiple sclerosis. This CDR3 is CASSSTGAFF. CDR3 DNA: TGTGCCAGCAGTTCCACCGGGGCTTTCTTT.